The 18 T cell receptor beta chains in this list originate from one sample, sequenced in a study of T cell responses to AZD1222 COVID-19 vaccine. TCRdb's table, derived via immunoSEQ multiplex PCR, lists solely in-frame clones and lacks some. This sample has 160,000 or so clones, with approximately 90% found just once. Sequenced material: peripheral blood, taken on day 0 of AZD1222 vaccination. The receptors derive from an adult in good health.

The gene calls are TRBV4-1 and TRBJ2-7; D is possibly TRBD1 or TRBD2 (5 bases each). The CDR3 sequence is 13 residues long. The V end lost 7 bases, the J end lost 6 bases, and 16 bases lay between the germline ends. CDR1 and CDR2 from the germline V gene are MGHRA and YSYEKL. The CDR3 here is CASTMGLAGEQYF. The CDR3 nucleotides are TGCGCCAGCACCATGGGGCTAGCTGGCGAGCAGTACTTC.

V is TRBV5-4 and J is TRBJ1-2; maybe TRBD1 (5 bases). Per the germline V gene, CDR1 is SGHNT and CDR2 is YYREEE (reference sequence). The CDR3 totals 15 residues. Trimming took 3 bases from V and 0 from J, leaving 12 bases between them. The CDR3 DNA reads TGTGCCAGCAGCTCGACAGAGAAAGCTAACTATGGCTACACCTTC. Residues: CASSSTEKANYGYTF. Based on the CDR3 plus reference TRBV5-4 and TRBJ1-2, the full variable domain is ETGVTQSPTHLIKTRGQQVTLRCSSQSGHNTVSWYQQALGQGPQFIFQYYREEENGRGNFPPRFSGLQFPNYSSELNVNALELDDSALYLCASSSTEKANYGYTFGSGTRLTVV.

J is TRBJ1-5 and V is TRBV6-2 or TRBV6-3; no reliable D call. The germline CDR1 and CDR2 sequences are MNHEY and SVGEGT. This CDR3 has 11 amino acids. Deletions cut 6 bases from V and 4 bases from J, with 4 bases between. The CDR3 is CASSPNQPQHF. The CDR3 coding sequence is TGTGCCAGCAGCCCAAATCAGCCCCAGCATTTT.

CDR3 nucleotides: TGTGCCAGCAGTCCCCCGGGACAGGGGATAGTTGGCTACACCTTC. Its protein is CASSPPGQGIVGYTF. The chain joins TRBV6-5 to TRBJ1-2; 10 bases fit TRBD1. Germline V gene lookup returns CDR1 MNHEY and CDR2 SVGAGI. The CDR3 spans 15 residues. The trim removed 5 bases at V and 7 bases at J, leaving 10 bases unmatched.

V usage is TRBV5-1 and J usage is TRBJ1-3, with TRBD1 matching over 7 bases. Unmatched junction bases numbered 18, after V lost 0 bases and J lost 0 bases. The germline V gene encodes CDR1 SGHRS and CDR2 YFSETQ. The CDR3 is 21 residues long. The CDR3 reads CASSLAVGRQGSMFSGNTIYF. The CDR3 coding sequence is TGCGCCAGCAGCTTGGCTGTTGGTAGACAGGGCTCAATGTTCTCTGGAAACACCATATATTTT.

This chain connects TRBV6-2 or TRBV6-3 to TRBJ1-6, with 7 bases identical to TRBD1. Trimming cost V 4 bases and J 6 bases; bases outside gene matches: 6. Germline CDR1 reads MNHEY; CDR2 reads SVGEGT. This CDR3 is built from 15 residues. CDR3 amino acids: CASSSVTGSNSPLHF. In nucleotides, the CDR3 is TGTGCCAGCAGTTCCGTGACAGGGAGTAATTCACCCCTCCACTTT.

The chain joins TRBV1 to TRBJ2-5; the D call of TRBD2 is as the table states it, not checked on the DNA. TRBV1 counts as a pseudogene. The length of the CDR3 is 14 residues. The CDR3 is CTSSQEVLAQTQYF. In DNA form, the CDR3 reads TGCACCAGCAGCCAAGAGGTGCTAGCACAGACCCAGTACTTC.

The gene calls are TRBV4-1 and TRBJ1-1; maybe TRBD1 (5 bases). The CDR3 runs 18 residues. The V end was cut by 0 bases, the J end by 1 base, with 18 bases between. Germline V gene lookup returns CDR1 MGHRA and CDR2 YSYEKL. The CDR3 is CASSQEFDSLSQNTEAFF. CDR3 DNA sequence: TGCGCCAGCAGCCAAGAATTCGACAGCCTTAGCCAGAACACTGAAGCTTTCTTT.

The V call is TRBV12-1, the J call TRBJ2-2; TRBD2, the D gene given by the table, was not confirmed from the DNA. TRBV12-1 is annotated as a pseudogene. The CDR3 has 17 residues. As DNA, the CDR3 is TGTGCCAGCAGCTTAGGGAGCGGGAGAGGGAACACCGGGGAGCTGTTTTTT. It codes for CASSLGSGRGNTGELFF.

The gene calls are TRBV24-1 and TRBJ2-2; D gene unclear. The V end was cut by 2 bases, the J end by 0 bases, with 9 bases between. CDR1 is KGHDR and CDR2 is SFDVKD in the germline V gene. The CDR3 is 16 residues long. CDR3 sequence reads: CATSDYGSSNTGELFF. The CDR3, as DNA: TGTGCCACCAGTGATTATGGCAGCTCGAACACCGGGGAGCTGTTTTTT.

The CDR3 spells CATSRAGTGDNEKLFF. The DNA for the CDR3 is TGTGCCACCAGCAGAGCGGGGACAGGGGATAATGAAAAACTGTTTTTT. J is TRBJ1-4 and V is TRBV15, with 10 bases fitting TRBD1. The V segment lost 1 base and the J segment 4 bases; nucleotides outside the gene matches: 3. CDR3 length: 16 amino acids. CDR1 LNHNV and CDR2 YYDKDF come from the germline V gene (reference sequence).

In its sample, this clone was seen a few times. The chain employs TRBV5-4 and TRBJ2-2; the match to TRBD2 covers 11 bases. J gave up 8 bases and V 4 bases, and 13 bases lay outside the gene matches. The CDR3 consists of 17 residues. Germline CDR1 is SGHNT and CDR2 is YYREEE (reference sequence). CDR3 coding DNA: TGTGCCAGCAGCCCCCCGTTGGTAGCGGGGGGGCCTGGGGAGCTGTTTTTT. Its translation is CASSPPLVAGGPGELFF.

This chain joins TRBV5-1 and TRBJ1-2; 7 bases agree with TRBD1. The CDR3 extends over 15 amino acids. Germline trimming cut 6 bases from V and 0 bases from J; bases unmatched to any gene: 8. Germline CDR1 SGHRS, CDR2 YFSETQ. The CDR3 region is CASNPGQTTNYGYTF. DNA of the CDR3: TGCGCCAGCAATCCGGGACAGACTACTAACTATGGCTACACCTTC.

This chain's CDR3 is CSVEGPQQTHYGYTF. The CDR3 DNA reads as TGCAGCGTTGAAGGGCCGCAGCAGACCCATTATGGCTACACCTTC. V gene TRBV29-1 combines with J gene TRBJ1-2; D is unclear. CDR3 length: 15 amino acids. V lost 1 base, J lost 5 bases, and 17 bases lay in between. CDR1 SQVTM and CDR2 ANQGSEA come from the germline V gene. The whole variable domain, filled in from reference TRBV29-1 and TRBJ1-2, reads SAVISQKPSRDICQRGTSLTIQCQVDSQVTMMFWYRQQPGQSLTLIATANQGSEATYESGFVIDKFPISRPNLTFSTLTVSNMSPEDSSIYLCSVEGPQQTHYGYTFGSGTRLTVV.

This clone was seen once. This chain links TRBV12-3 or TRBV12-4 with TRBJ1-1; D uncertain. Trimming removed 4 bases at V and 4 bases at J, with 10 bases between. The CDR3 totals 13 residues. The CDR3 DNA is TGTGCCAGCAGTTCCCGCGGGTTCACTGAAGCTTTCTTT. The encoded protein is CASSSRGFTEAFF.

The chain carries TRBV7-2 and TRBJ1-4, with D uncertain. Looked up from germline, CDR1 is SGHTA and CDR2 is FQGNSA. The CDR3 loop spans 13 amino acids. The V end was cut by 4 bases, the J end by 8 bases, with 11 bases between. The CDR3 DNA is TGTGCCAGCAGCTCCGGGAGCTTGGAAAAACTGTTTTTT. This translates into CASSSGSLEKLFF.

The chain carries TRBV12-2 and TRBJ2-7. TRBV12-2 is designated a pseudogene. The CDR3 spans 14 residues. The CDR3 loop is CASRLVLKGCEQYF. DNA of the CDR3: TGTGCAAGTCGCTTAGTGCTAAAGGGCTGCGAGCAGTACTTC.

The chain uses TRBV7-9 and TRBJ2-2, with 8 nucleotides matching TRBD2. After removal of 5 bases from V and 6 bases from J, the junction contained 8 bases not matched to a gene. This CDR3 region has 15 residues. Looked up from germline, CDR1 is SEHNR and CDR2 is FQNEAQ (reference sequence). In DNA form, the CDR3 reads TGTGCCAGCAGCACCGTCCGACTAGCGCCCGGGGAGCTGTTTTTT. It translates to CASSTVRLAPGELFF. The variable domain in full, with the rest retrieved from reference TRBV7-9 and TRBJ2-2, is DTGVSQNPRHKITKRGQNVTFRCDPISEHNRLYWYRQTLGQGPEFLTYFQNEAQLEKSRLLSDRFSAERPKGSFSTLEIQRTEQGDSAMYLCASSTVRLAPGELFFGEGSRLTVL.